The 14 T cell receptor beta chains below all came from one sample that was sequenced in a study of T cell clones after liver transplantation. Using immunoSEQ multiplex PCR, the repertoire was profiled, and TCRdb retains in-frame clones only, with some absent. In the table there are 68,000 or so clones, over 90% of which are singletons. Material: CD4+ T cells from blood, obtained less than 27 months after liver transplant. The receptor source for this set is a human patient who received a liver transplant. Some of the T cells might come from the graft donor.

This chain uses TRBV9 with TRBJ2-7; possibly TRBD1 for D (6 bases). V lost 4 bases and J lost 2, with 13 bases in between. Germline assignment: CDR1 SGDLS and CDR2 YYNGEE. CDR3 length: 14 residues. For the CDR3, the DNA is TGTGCCAGCAGCCCCCGGACAGCTACCTACGAGCAGTACTTC. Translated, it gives CASSPRTATYEQYF.

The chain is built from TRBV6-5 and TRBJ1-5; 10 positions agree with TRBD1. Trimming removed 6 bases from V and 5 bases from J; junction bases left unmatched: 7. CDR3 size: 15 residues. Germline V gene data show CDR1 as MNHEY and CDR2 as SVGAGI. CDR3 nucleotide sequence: TGTGCCAGCAGCCGAGGGACAGGGGAGGATCAGCCCCAGCATTTT. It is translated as CASSRGTGEDQPQHF.

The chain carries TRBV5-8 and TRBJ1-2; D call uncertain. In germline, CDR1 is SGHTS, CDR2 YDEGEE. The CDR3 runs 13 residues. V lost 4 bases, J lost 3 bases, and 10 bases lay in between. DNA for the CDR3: TGTGCCAGCAGCATCGGAGTGGACTATGGCTACACCTTC. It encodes CASSIGVDYGYTF.

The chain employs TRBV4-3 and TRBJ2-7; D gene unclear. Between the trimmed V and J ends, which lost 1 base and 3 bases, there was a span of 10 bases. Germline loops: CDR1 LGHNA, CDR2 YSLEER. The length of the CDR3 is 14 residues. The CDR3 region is CASSQATSSYEQYF. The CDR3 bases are TGCGCCAGCAGCCAAGCGACTTCTAGCTACGAGCAGTACTTC.

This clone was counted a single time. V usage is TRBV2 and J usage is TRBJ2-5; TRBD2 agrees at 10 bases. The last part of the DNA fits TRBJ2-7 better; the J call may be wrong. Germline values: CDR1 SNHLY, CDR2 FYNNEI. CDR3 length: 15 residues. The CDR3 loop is CASRARLAGAYEQYF. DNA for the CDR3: TGTGCCAGCAGGGCCCGGCTAGCGGGAGCCTACGAGCAGTACTTC.

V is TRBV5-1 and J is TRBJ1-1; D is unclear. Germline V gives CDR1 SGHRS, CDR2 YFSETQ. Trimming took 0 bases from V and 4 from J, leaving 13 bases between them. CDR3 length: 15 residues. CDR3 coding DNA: TGCGCCAGCAGCTTGGAAGGGCCAAGCAGCACTGAAGCTTTCTTT. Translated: CASSLEGPSSTEAFF.

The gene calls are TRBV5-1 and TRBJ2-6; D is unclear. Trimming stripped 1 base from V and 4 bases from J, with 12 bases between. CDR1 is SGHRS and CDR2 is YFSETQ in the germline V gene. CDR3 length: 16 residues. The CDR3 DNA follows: TGCGCCAGCAGCTTGAAAACTGGCGCCGGGGCCAACGTCCTGACTTTC. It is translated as CASSLKTGAGANVLTF.

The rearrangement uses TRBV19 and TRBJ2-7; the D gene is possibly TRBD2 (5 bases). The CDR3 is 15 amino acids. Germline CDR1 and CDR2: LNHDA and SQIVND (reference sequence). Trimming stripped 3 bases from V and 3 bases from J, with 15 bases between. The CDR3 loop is CASSIQLLGSYEQYF. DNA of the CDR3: TGTGCCAGTAGTATCCAATTGCTGGGGAGCTACGAGCAGTACTTC.

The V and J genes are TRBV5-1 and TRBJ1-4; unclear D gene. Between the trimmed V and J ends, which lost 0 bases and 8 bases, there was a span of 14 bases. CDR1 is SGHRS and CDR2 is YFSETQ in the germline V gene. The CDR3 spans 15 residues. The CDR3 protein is CASSLDGRREEKLFF. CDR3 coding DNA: TGCGCCAGCAGCTTGGATGGCAGACGAGAGGAAAAACTGTTTTTT.

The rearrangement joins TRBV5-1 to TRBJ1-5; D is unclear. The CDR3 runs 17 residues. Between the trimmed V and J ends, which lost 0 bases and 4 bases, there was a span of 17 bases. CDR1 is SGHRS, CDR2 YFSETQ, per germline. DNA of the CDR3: TGCGCCAGCAGCTTGGATAAGAACTCACCGGGTAATCAGCCCCAGCATTTT. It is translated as CASSLDKNSPGNQPQHF. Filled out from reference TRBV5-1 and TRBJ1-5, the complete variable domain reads KAGVTQTPRYLIKTRGQQVTLSCSPISGHRSVSWYQQTPGQGLQFLFEYFSETQRNKGNFPGRFSGRQFSNSRSEMNVSTLELGDSALYLCASSLDKNSPGNQPQHFGDGTRLSIL.

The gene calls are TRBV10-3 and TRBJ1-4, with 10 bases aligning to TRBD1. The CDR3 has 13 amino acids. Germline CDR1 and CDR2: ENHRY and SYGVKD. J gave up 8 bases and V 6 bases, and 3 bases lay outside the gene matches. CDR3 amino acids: CAIRGTGDEKLFF. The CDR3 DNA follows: TGTGCCATCAGGGGGACAGGGGACGAAAAACTGTTTTTT.

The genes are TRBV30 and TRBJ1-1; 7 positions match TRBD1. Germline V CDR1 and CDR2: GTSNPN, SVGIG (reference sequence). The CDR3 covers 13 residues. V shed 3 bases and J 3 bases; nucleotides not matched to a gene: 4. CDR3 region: CAWRPDRDTEAFF. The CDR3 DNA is TGTGCCTGGAGACCTGACAGGGACACTGAAGCTTTCTTT.

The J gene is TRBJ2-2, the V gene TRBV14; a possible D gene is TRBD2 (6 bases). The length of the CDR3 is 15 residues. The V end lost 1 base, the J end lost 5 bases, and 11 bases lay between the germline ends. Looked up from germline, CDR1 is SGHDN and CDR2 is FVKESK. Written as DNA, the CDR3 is TGTGCCAGCAGCCAAGTGAGGGCGGGAACCGGGGAGCTGTTTTTT. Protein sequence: CASSQVRAGTGELFF.

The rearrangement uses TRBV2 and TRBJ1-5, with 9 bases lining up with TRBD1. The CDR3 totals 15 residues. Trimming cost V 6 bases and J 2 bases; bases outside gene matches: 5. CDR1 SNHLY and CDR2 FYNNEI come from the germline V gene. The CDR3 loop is CASREWTGGNQPQHF. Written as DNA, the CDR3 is TGTGCCAGCAGGGAATGGACAGGGGGCAATCAGCCCCAGCATTTT.